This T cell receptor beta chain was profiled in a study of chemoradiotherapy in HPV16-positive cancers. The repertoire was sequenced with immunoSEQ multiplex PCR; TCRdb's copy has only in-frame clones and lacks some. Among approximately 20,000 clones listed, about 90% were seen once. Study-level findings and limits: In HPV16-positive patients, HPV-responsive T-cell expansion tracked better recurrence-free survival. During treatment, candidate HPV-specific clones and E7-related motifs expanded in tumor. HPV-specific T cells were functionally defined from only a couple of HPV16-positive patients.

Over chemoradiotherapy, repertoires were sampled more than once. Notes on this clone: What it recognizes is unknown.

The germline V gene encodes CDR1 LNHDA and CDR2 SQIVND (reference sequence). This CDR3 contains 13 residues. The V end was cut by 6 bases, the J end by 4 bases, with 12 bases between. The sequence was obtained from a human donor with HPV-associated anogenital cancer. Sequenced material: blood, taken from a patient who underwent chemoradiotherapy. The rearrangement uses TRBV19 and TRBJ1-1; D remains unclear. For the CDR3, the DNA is TGTGCCAGTAGCCCCCGGGTCAGCACTGAAGCTTTCTTT. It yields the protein CASSPRVSTEAFF. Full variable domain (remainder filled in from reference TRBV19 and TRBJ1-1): DGGITQSPKYLFRKEGQNVTLSCEQNLNHDAMYWYRQDPGQGLRLIYYSQIVNDFQKGDIAEGYSVSREKKESFPLTVTSAQKNPTAFYLCASSPRVSTEAFFGQGTRLTVV.